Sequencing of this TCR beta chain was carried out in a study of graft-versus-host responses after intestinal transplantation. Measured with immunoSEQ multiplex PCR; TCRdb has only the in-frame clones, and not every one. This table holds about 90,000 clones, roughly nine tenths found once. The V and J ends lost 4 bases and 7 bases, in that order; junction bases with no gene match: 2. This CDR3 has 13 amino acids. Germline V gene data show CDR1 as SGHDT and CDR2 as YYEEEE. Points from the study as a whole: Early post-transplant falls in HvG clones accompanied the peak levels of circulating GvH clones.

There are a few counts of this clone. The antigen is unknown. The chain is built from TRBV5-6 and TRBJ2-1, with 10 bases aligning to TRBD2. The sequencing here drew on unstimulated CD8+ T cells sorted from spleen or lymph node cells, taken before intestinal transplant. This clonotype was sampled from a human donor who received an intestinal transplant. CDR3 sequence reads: CASSTTSGNEQFF. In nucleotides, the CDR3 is TGTGCCAGCAGCACGACTAGCGGGAATGAGCAGTTCTTC.